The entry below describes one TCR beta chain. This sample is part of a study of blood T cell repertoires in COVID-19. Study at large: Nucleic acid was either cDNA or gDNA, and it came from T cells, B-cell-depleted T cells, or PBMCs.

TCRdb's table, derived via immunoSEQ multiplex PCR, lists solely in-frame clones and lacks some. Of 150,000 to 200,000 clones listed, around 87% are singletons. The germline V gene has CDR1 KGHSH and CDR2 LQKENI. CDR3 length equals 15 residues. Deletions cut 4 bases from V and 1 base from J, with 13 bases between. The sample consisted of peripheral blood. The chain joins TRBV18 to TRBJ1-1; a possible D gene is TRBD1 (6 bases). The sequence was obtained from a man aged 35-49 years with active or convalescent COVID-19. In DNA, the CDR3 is TGTGCCAGCTCACTCCACAGGGCGGCGAACACTGAAGCTTTCTTT. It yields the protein CASSLHRAANTEAFF.